Listed below are T cell receptor beta chains from one sample, sequenced in a study of OX40 agonist ivuxolimab in advanced cancers. The protocol was immunoSEQ multiplex PCR, while the TCRdb copy is restricted to in-frame clones and leaves out a portion. The sample has some 43,000 clones; roughly 94% are singletons. The input for sequencing was CD4+ or CD8+ T cells sorted from blood, taken in a trial of the OX40 agonist ivuxolimab. The source of these receptors is an adult with an advanced solid tumor such as melanoma, head and neck, liver or kidney cancer. Each CDR3 is given without its conserved first and last residue. Fields, in order: V gene, J gene, CDR3 protein.

TRBV4-3	TRBJ2-6	ASSQSGGAAGANVLT
TRBV9	TRBJ2-3	ASSPHRRESTDTQY
TRBV6-5	TRBJ1-5	ASSSRQGAINQPQH
TRBV19	TRBJ2-1	ASSYRKSSYNEQF
TRBV7-8	TRBJ2-7	ASRNHYTVNEQY
TRBV5-1	TRBJ1-1	ASSALAGGATEAF
TRBV7-3	TRBJ2-5	ASSPGLSVQETQY
TRBV10-3	TRBJ2-7	AISYGTGLNEQY
TRBV18	TRBJ2-1	ASSPSRYSGTHYNEQF
TRBV9	TRBJ2-2	ASSVASLVVGTGELF
TRBV2	-	ASSRAETGTYEQY
TRBV7-6	TRBJ1-3	ASSTGRYSGNTIY
TRBV7-6	TRBJ1-2	ASSLNIPGRFQDYT
TRBV19	TRBJ2-2	ASSLGLPPPGGELF
TRBV4-3	TRBJ2-5	ASSQYAGGLGGDAQY
TRBV5-4	TRBJ2-7	ASSTGVSPYEQY
TRBV9	TRBJ2-5	ASSVGSSGRQETQY
TRBV19	TRBJ2-7	ASSIAAADYEQY
TRBV9	TRBJ2-5	ASSSAQPASGRGRETQY
TRBV21-1	TRBJ2-6	ASSKACGPLANVLT
TRBV18	TRBJ2-1	ASSTATSASSYNEQF
TRBV7-9	TRBJ2-7	ASSPAAHEQY
TRBV7-6	TRBJ2-7	ASSLSGEQY
TRBV6-1	TRBJ2-1	ASTGLTSYNEQF
TRBV7-9	TRBJ2-1	ASSPGASGGLGLYNEQF
TRBV4-3	TRBJ2-3	ASSQDLLSGTSGADTQY
TRBV15	TRBJ1-1	ATSRLGSEAF
TRBV29-1	TRBJ2-7	SVELRDRGYEQY
TRBV13	TRBJ2-1	ASSLRGGSSYEQF
TRBV5-6	TRBJ1-2	ASSPGAGVSHGYT
TRBV12-5	TRBJ1-5	ASGLGGQPQH
TRBV27	TRBJ1-6	ASSLYGTPLH
TRBV6-4	TRBJ1-2	ASRDTNGYT
TRBV28	TRBJ1-6	ASSFNSPTGEWNSPLH
TRBV30	TRBJ2-7	AWSVGTGRNEQY
TRBV28	TRBJ2-4	ASSSLGGRWAKNIQY